This T cell receptor beta chain was identified in a study of OX40 agonist ivuxolimab in advanced cancers. Study-wide results and caveats: Not determined was the antigen specificity of the expanded peripheral T cells.

Regarding this clone: Antigen unknown.

Patients with autoimmune history or systemic immunosuppression were excluded. This CDR3 spans 13 amino acids. V dropped 4 bases and J dropped 6; count of bases not matched to a gene: 7. Only in-frame clones appear in the TCRdb table, and some are missing; sequencing was by immunoSEQ multiplex PCR. In the table there are about 110,000 clones, approximately 89% of which are singletons. This sequence joins TRBV5-7 and TRBJ2-7; 7 nucleotides align to TRBD1. TRBV5-7 is filed as an ORF, its function uncertain. This receptor was obtained from an adult with an advanced solid tumor such as melanoma, head and neck, liver or kidney cancer. The sample consisted of CD4+ or CD8+ T cells sorted from blood, taken in a trial of the OX40 agonist ivuxolimab. The CDR3 nucleotides are TGTGCCAGCAGCCTGCAACAGGGGTTCGAGCAGTACTTC. It yields the protein CASSLQQGFEQYF.